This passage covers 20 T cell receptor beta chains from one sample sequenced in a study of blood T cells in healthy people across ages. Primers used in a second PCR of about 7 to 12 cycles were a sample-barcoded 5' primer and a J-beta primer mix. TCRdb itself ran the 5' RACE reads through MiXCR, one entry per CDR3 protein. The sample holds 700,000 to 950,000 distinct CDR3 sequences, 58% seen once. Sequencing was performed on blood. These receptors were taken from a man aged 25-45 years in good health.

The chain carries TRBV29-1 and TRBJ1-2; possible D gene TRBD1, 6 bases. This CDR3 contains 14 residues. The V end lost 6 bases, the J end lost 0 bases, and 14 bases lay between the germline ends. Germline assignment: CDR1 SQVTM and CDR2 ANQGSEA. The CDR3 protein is CSVDRHQANYGYTF. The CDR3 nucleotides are TGCAGCGTGGACAGACACCAGGCTAACTATGGCTACACCTTC.

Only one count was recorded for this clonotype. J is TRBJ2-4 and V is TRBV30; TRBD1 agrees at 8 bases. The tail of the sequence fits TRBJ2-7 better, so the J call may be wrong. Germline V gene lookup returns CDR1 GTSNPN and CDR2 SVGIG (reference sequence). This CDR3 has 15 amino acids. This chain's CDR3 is CAWTPGGTGGYEQYF. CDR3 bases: TGTGCCTGGACCCCTGGGGGGACAGGTGGATACGAGCAGTACTTC.

The DNA of the CDR3 is TGTGCCAGCAGTGAAAGGGGCAGAAACTATGGCTACACCTTC. Its translation: CASSERGRNYGYTF. The chain uses TRBV25-1 and TRBJ1-2; TRBD1 might be the D (5 bases). Per the germline V gene, CDR1 is MGHDK and CDR2 is SYGVNS. CDR3 length equals 14 residues. Trimming removed 2 bases at V and 2 bases at J, with 9 bases between.

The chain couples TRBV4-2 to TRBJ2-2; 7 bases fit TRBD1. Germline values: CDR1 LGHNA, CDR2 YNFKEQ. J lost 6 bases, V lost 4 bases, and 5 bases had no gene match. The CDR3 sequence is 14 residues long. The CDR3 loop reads CASSLGQQSGELFF. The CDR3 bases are TGTGCCAGCAGCCTGGGACAGCAGTCCGGGGAGCTGTTTTTT.

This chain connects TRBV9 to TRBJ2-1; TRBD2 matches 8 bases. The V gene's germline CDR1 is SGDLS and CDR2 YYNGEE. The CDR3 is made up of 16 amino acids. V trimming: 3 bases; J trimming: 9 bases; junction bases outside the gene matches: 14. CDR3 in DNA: TGTGCCAGCAGCGCGCCCCGGGGACTAGAGTTTACTGAGCAGTTCTTC. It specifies CASSAPRGLEFTEQFF.

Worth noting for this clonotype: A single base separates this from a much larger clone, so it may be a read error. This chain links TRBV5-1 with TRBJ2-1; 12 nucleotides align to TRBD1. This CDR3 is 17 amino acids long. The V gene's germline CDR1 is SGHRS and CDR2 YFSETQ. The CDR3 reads CASSFAGTGGVNNGQFF. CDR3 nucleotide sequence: TGCGCCAGCAGCTTCGCCGGGACAGGGGGCGTGAACAATGGGCAGTTCTTC.

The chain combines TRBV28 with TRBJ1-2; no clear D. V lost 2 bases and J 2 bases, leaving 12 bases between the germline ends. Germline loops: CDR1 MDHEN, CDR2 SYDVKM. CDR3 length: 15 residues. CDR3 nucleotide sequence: TGTGCCAGCAGTTTACTGTCCGCAGCGAACTATGGCTACACCTTC. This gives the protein CASSLLSAANYGYTF.

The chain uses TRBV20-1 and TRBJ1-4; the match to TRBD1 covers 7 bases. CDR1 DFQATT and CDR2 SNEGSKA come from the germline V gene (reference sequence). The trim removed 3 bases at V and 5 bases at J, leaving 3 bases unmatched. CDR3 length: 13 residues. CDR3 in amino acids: CSASGTVNEKLFF. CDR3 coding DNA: TGCAGTGCTAGCGGGACAGTGAATGAAAAACTGTTTTTT.

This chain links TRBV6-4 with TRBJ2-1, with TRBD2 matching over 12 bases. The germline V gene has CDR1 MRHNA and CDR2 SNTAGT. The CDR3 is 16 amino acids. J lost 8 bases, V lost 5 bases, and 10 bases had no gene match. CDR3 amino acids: CASSPTMTSGGYEQFF. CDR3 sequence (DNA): TGTGCCAGCAGTCCGACGATGACTAGCGGGGGCTATGAGCAGTTCTTC.

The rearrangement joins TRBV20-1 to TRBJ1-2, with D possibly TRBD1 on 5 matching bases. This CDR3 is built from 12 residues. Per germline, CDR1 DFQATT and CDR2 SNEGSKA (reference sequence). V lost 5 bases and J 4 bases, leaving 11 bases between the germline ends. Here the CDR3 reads CSALGDVYGYTF. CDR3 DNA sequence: TGCAGTGCTTTGGGGGATGTCTATGGCTACACCTTC.

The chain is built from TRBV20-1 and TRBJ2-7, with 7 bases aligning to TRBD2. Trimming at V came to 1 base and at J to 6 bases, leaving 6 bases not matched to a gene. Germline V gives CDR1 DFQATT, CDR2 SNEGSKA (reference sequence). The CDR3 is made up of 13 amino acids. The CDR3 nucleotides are TGCAGTGCTAGAGCAACCGGGAGGACCGAGCAGTACTTC. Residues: CSARATGRTEQYF.

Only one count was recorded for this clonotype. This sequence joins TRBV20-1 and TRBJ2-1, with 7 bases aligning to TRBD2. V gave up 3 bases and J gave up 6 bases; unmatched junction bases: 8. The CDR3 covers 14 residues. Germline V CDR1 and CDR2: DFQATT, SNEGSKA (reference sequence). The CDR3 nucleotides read TGCAGTGCTAGGTTGGCGGGAGCCGGCAATGAGCAGTTCTTC. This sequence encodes CSARLAGAGNEQFF.

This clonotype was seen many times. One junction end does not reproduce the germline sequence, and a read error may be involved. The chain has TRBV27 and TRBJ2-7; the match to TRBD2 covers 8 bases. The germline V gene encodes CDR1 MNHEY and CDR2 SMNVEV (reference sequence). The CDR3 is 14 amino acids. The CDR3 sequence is CASSFSGSSYEQYF. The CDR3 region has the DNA TGCGCCAGCAGCTTCAGCGGGAGCTCCTACGAGCAGTACTTC.

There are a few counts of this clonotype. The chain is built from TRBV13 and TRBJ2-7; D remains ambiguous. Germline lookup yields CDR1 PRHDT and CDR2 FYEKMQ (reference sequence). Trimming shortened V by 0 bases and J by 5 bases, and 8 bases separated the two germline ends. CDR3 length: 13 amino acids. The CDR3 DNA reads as TGTGCCAGCAGCTTAGGCAGGTCTCACGAGCAGTACTTC. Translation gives CASSLGRSHEQYF.

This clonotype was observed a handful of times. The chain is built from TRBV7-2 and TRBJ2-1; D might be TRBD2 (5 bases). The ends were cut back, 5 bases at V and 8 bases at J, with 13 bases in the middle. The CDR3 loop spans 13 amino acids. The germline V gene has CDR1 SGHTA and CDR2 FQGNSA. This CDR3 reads CASSLTDGDEQFF. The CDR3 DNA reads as TGTGCCAGCAGCCTAACCGACGGGGATGAGCAGTTCTTC.

The CDR3 DNA sequence: TGTGCCACCAGCGCAGGATTCGGCGATAACTATGGCTACACCTTC. It translates to CATSAGFGDNYGYTF. The genes are TRBV15 and TRBJ1-2; no clear D. Trimming took 5 bases from V and 1 from J, leaving 14 bases between them. The CDR3 runs to 15 residues. CDR1 is LNHNV, CDR2 YYDKDF, per germline (reference sequence).

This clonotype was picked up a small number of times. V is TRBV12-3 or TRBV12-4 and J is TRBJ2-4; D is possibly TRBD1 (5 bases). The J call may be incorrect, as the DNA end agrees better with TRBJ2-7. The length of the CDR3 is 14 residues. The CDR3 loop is CASSLDGADYEQYF. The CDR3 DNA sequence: TGTGCCAGCAGTTTAGATGGGGCGGACTACGAGCAGTACTTC.

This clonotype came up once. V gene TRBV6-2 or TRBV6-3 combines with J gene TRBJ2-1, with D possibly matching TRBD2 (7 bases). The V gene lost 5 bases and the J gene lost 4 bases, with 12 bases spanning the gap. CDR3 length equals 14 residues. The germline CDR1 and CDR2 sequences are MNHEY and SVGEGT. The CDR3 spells CASSRTAGYNEQFF. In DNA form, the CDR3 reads TGTGCCAGCAGTAGGACAGCGGGGTACAATGAGCAGTTCTTC.

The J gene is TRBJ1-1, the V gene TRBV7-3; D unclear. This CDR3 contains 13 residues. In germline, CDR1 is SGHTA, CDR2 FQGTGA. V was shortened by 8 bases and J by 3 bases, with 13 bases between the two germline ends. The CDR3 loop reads CASAVGLDTEAFF. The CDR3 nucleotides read TGTGCCAGCGCCGTGGGGTTGGACACTGAAGCTTTCTTT.

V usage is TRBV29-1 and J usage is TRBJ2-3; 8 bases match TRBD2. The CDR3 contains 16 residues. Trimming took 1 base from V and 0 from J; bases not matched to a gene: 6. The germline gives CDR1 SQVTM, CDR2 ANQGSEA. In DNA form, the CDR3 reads TGCAGCGTTGAAGGTGGCGGGGGGCCTAGCACAGATACGCAGTATTTT. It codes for CSVEGGGGPSTDTQYF.